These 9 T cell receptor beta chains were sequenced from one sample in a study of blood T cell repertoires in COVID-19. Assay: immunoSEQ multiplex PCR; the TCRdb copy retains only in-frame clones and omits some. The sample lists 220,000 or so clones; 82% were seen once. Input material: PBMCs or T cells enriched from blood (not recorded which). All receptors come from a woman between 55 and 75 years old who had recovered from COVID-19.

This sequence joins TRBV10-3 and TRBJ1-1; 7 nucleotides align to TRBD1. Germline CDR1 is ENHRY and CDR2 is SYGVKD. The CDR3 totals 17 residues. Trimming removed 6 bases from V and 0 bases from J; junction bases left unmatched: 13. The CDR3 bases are TGTGCCATCAGGGGCGCGACAGGGATGAGAATGAACACTGAAGCTTTCTTT. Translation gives CAIRGATGMRMNTEAFF.

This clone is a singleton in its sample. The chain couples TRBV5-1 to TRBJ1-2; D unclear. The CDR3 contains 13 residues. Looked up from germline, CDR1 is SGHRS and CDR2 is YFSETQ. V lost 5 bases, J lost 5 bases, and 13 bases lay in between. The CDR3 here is CASSEEPAYGYTF. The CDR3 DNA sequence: TGCGCCAGCAGTGAAGAACCCGCGTATGGCTACACCTTC.

The CDR3, as DNA: TGCGCCAGCAGCTTCTACAGGGGGTCAGATACGCAGTATTTT. This translates into CASSFYRGSDTQYF. The gene calls are TRBV5-1 and TRBJ2-3; 8 bases map to TRBD1. Per the germline V gene, CDR1 is SGHRS and CDR2 is YFSETQ. With 2 bases clipped from V and 4 bases from J, the junction kept 3 bases outside the gene matches. The CDR3 has 14 residues.

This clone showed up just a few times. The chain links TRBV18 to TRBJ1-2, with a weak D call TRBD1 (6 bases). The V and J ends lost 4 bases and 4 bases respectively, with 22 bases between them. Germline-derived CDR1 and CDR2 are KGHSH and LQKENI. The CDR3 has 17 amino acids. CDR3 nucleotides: TGTGCCAGCTCACGCGAGGCAGGGGCGGATCGAGGCTATGGCTACACCTTC. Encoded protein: CASSREAGADRGYGYTF.

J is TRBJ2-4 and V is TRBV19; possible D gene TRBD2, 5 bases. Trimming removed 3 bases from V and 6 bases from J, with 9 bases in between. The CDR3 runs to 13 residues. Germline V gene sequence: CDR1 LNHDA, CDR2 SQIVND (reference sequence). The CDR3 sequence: CASSIGRGNIQYF. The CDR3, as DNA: TGTGCCAGTAGTATCGGACGGGGAAACATTCAGTACTTC.

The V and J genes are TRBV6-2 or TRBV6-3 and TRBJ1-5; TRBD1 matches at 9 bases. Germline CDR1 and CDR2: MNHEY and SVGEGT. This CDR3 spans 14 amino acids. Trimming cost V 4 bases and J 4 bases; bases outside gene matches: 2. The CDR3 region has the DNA TGTGCCAGCAGTTTGACAGGGGGGAATCAGCCCCAGCATTTT. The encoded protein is CASSLTGGNQPQHF.

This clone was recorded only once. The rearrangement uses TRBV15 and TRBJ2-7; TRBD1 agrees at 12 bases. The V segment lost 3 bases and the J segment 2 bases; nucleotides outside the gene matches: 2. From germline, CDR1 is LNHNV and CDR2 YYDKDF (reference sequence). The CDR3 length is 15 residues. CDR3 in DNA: TGTGCCACCAGCAGGGGGACAGGGGGCCCCTACGAGCAGTACTTC. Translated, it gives CATSRGTGGPYEQYF.

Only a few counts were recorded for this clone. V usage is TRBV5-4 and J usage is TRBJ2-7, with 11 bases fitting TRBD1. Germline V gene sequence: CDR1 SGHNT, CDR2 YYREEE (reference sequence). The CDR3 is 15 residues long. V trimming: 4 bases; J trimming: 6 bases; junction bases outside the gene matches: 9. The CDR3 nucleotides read TGTGCCAGCAGCCCGATTAGGGGGACAGGGGGCGAGCAGTACTTC. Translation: CASSPIRGTGGEQYF.

The CDR3 bases are TGTGCCAGCAGCAGCGACAGGGATACCGGGGAGCTGTTTTTT. Its translation is CASSSDRDTGELFF. The chain recombines TRBV5-4 with TRBJ2-2, with 7 positions matching TRBD1. V shed 4 bases and J 5 bases; nucleotides not matched to a gene: 5. Germline CDR1 SGHNT, CDR2 YYREEE (reference sequence). This CDR3 has 14 residues.